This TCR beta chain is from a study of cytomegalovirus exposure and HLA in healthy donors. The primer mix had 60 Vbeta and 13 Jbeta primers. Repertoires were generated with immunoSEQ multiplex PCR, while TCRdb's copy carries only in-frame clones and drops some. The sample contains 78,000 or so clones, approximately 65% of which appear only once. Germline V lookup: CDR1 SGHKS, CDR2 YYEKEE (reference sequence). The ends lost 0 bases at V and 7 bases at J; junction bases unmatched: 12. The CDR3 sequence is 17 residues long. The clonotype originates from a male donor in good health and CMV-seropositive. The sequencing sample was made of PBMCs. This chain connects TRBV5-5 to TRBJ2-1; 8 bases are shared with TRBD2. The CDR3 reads CASSLGVGRASANEQFF. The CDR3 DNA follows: TGTGCCAGCAGCTTGGGTGTCGGGAGGGCCAGTGCGAATGAGCAGTTCTTC.